A single sample gave rise to the 13 T cell receptor beta chains below, sequenced in a study of T cell responses to AZD1222 COVID-19 vaccine (dated by TCRdb to the early 2020s). The time point label, read with the paper, signifies: about 28 days (+/-7) after the second vaccine dose. Library preparation used the immunoSEQ multiplex PCR assay. TCRdb carries this immuneACCESS record with in-frame sequences only. Its versions omit some clonotypes, under half of them owing to an unresolved V gene in the studies checked, with the rest unexplained. This sample lists around 150,000 clones; approximately 92% were detected once. 6% to 7.5% of the sample is taken by the ten largest. Here the sequenced sample was peripheral blood, taken 28 days after the second AZD1222 dose. Source of these receptors: an adult who received the AZD1222 COVID-19 vaccine.

The gene calls are TRBV18 and TRBJ1-1; D is possibly TRBD1 (6 bases). This CDR3 spans 15 amino acids. The germline V gene encodes CDR1 KGHSH and CDR2 LQKENI. Trimming took off 2 bases at V and 1 base at J, with 11 bases between the two ends. DNA of the CDR3: TGTGCCAGCTCACCAAGACAGGAAAAGAACACTGAAGCTTTCTTT. Its translation is CASSPRQEKNTEAFF. Full variable domain (missing parts from reference TRBV18 and TRBJ1-1): NAGVMQNPRHLVRRRGQEARLRCSPMKGHSHVYWYRQLPEEGLKFMVYLQKENIIDESGMPKERFSAEFPKEGPSILRIQQVVRGDSAAYFCASSPRQEKNTEAFFGQGTRLTVV.

This chain connects TRBV29-1 to TRBJ1-4; the D gene is possibly TRBD1 (5 bases). This CDR3 contains 13 residues. Per germline, CDR1 SQVTM and CDR2 ANQGSEA. Trimming took 5 bases from V and 7 from J, leaving 14 bases between them. The CDR3 is CSVLRQSGEKLFF. The CDR3 nucleotides are TGCAGCGTTCTCCGACAGTCGGGTGAAAAACTGTTTTTT.

V usage is TRBV6-5 and J usage is TRBJ1-2; TRBD1 matches at 8 bases. Germline V gene sequence: CDR1 MNHEY, CDR2 SVGAGI. This CDR3 has 15 amino acids. Trimming removed 8 bases from V and 6 bases from J; junction bases left unmatched: 14. The DNA for the CDR3 is TGTGCCAGCGTCCGAACGATTAGACAGGGGAATGGCTACACCTTC. Amino acid sequence: CASVRTIRQGNGYTF.

The V and J genes are TRBV6-2 or TRBV6-3 and TRBJ2-5; D not resolved. V shed 2 bases and J shed 4 bases, with 11 bases lying between them. Germline loops: CDR1 MNHEY, CDR2 SVGEGT. The CDR3 totals 14 residues. Here the CDR3 DNA reads TGTGCCAGCAGTTACCTCCCGCCGATAGAGACCCAGTACTTC. Protein: CASSYLPPIETQYF.

The V and J genes are TRBV19 and TRBJ1-5; TRBD1 aligns across 7 bases. Germline CDR1 reads LNHDA; CDR2 reads SQIVND (reference sequence). The junction had 22 bases not matched to a gene; V was cut back by 7 bases and J by 4 bases. CDR3 length: 19 amino acids. CDR3 amino acids: CASTKLYSPTGSGNQPQHF. The CDR3 nucleotides are TGTGCCAGTACTAAACTATACTCCCCGACAGGGTCTGGGAATCAGCCCCAGCATTTT.

The rearrangement joins TRBV4-2 to TRBJ1-6, with D uncertain. The CDR3 has 13 residues. Germline-derived CDR1 and CDR2 are LGHNA and YNFKEQ. Trimming cost V 1 base and J 7 bases, with 5 bases left between them. The CDR3: CASSQVRNSPLHF. The CDR3 region has the DNA TGTGCCAGCAGCCAAGTAAGAAATTCACCCCTCCACTTT.

The genes are TRBV30 and TRBJ1-5; 7 bases fit TRBD1. This CDR3 region has 15 residues. The V segment lost 7 bases and the J segment 4 bases; nucleotides outside the gene matches: 13. The germline V gene encodes CDR1 GTSNPN and CDR2 SVGIG (reference sequence). As DNA, the CDR3 is TGTGCCTTCCATACGGGGGCAGGGGGAAATCAGCCCCAGCATTTT. Protein: CAFHTGAGGNQPQHF. The full variable domain, rest sourced from reference TRBV30 and TRBJ1-5, is SQTIHQWPATLVQPVGSPLSLECTVEGTSNPNLYWYRQAAGRGLQLLFYSVGIGQISSEVPQNLSASRPQDRQFILSSKKLLLSDSGFYLCAFHTGAGGNQPQHFGDGTRLSIL.

The chain combines TRBV4-2 with TRBJ2-3; 9 positions agree with TRBD2. This CDR3 contains 17 residues. V lost 6 bases to trimming and J lost 3 bases; unmatched junction nucleotides: 13. Germline V lookup: CDR1 LGHNA, CDR2 YNFKEQ. The CDR3, as DNA: TGTGCCAGCAGACCGGGGGGCGGTAGCGGGGGAACAGATACGCAGTATTTT. It specifies CASRPGGGSGGTDTQYF.

The chain joins TRBV6-5 to TRBJ1-5; D not resolved. The CDR3 is made up of 13 amino acids. The germline CDR1 and CDR2 sequences are MNHEY and SVGAGI. V lost 4 bases and J 1 base, leaving 5 bases between the germline ends. The CDR3 spells CASSSNSNQPQHF. The CDR3 coding sequence is TGTGCCAGCAGTTCTAACAGCAATCAGCCCCAGCATTTT.

The rearrangement links TRBV21-1 to TRBJ1-4. TRBV21-1 is assigned pseudogene status. The CDR3 is 15 residues long. CDR3 amino acids: CASSSRTWENEKLFF. The CDR3 coding sequence is TGTGCCAGCAGCAGTAGAACATGGGAAAATGAAAAACTGTTTTTT.

The V call is TRBV5-8, the J call TRBJ1-3; 7 bases fit TRBD1. With V trimmed by 4 bases and J by 1 base, 2 bases remained unmatched. Per the germline V gene, CDR1 is SGHTS and CDR2 is YDEGEE. There are 14 residues in the CDR3. The CDR3 DNA reads TGTGCCAGCAGCGCGACAGGGTCTGGAAACACCATATATTTT. Its protein is CASSATGSGNTIYF.

The chain combines TRBV19 with TRBJ1-6; no clear D gene. The V gene's germline CDR1 is LNHDA and CDR2 SQIVND (reference sequence). CDR3 length: 15 amino acids. Trimming took 6 bases from V and 11 from J, leaving 20 bases between them. CDR3 bases: TGTGCCAGTAGCCCCAAACGGTGGGGAGAGACACCCCTCCACTTT. Its protein product is CASSPKRWGETPLHF.

V is TRBV7-9 and J is TRBJ1-2; TRBD1 aligns across 7 bases. The CDR3 runs to 14 residues. The germline V gene encodes CDR1 SEHNR and CDR2 FQNEAQ (reference sequence). J was trimmed by 6 bases and V by 6 bases; bases with no gene match: 10. The DNA for the CDR3 is TGTGCCAGCAGAGGGGGACAGACGCCAGATGGCTACACCTTC. This translates into CASRGGQTPDGYTF. The full variable domain, with the rest looked up from reference TRBV7-9 and TRBJ1-2, is DTGVSQNPRHKITKRGQNVTFRCDPISEHNRLYWYRQTLGQGPEFLTYFQNEAQLEKSRLLSDRFSAERPKGSFSTLEIQRTEQGDSAMYLCASRGGQTPDGYTFGSGTRLTVV.